This T cell receptor (beta chain) was found in a study of identical twins. Findings and caveats of the study: Compared with unrelated sharing, twin-shared out-of-frame alpha sequences had more low-probability sequences.

From germline, CDR1 is SGHRS and CDR2 YFSETQ. V gave up 0 bases and J gave up 2 bases, with 4 bases separating them. The CDR3 covers 13 residues. This clonotype came up many times. Its antigen remains unidentified. Template switching, a step in the protocol, added a universal primer site, and cDNA carried unique molecular identifiers. TCRdb reprocessed the 5' RACE reads via MiXCR and lists one record per CDR3 protein. Seen here are a few hundred thousand distinct CDR3 sequences, around 9.6% observed once, and the top ten hold around 3%. The same sample was also studied in work on yellow fever vaccine responses in identical twins.

The origin of this receptor is a woman younger than 35 in good health. The chain joins TRBV5-1 to TRBJ2-3, with D unresolved. The specimen was PBMCs. The CDR3 sequence: CASSLEDTDTQYF. The CDR3 coding sequence is TGCGCCAGCAGCTTGGAGGACACAGATACGCAGTATTTT.